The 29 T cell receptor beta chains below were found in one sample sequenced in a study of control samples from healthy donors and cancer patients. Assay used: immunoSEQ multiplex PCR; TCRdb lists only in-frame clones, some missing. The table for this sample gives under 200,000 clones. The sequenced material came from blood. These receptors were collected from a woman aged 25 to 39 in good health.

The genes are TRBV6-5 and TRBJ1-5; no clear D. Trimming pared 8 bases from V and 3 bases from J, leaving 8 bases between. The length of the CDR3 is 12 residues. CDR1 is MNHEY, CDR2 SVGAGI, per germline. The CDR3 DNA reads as TGTGCCAGCGCCCCGATCAATCAGCCCCAGCATTTT. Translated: CASAPINQPQHF.

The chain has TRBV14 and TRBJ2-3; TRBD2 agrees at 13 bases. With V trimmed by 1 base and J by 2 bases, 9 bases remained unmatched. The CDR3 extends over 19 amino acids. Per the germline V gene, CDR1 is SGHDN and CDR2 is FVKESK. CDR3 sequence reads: CASSQVGLAGQTVTDTQYF. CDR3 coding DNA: TGTGCCAGCAGCCAAGTGGGACTAGCGGGGCAAACCGTCACAGATACGCAGTATTTT.

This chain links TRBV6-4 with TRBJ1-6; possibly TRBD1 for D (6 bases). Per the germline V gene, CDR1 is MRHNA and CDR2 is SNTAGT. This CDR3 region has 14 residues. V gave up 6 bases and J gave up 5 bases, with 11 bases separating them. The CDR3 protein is CASRPEGDNSPLHF. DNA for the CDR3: TGTGCCAGCAGACCGGAGGGGGATAATTCACCCCTCCACTTT.

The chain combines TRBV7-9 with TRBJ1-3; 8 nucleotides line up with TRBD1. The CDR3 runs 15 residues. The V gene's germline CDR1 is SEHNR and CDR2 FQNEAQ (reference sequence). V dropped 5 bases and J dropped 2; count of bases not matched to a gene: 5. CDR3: CASSRRGQAGNTIYF. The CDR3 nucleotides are TGTGCCAGCAGCCGGCGGGGACAGGCTGGAAACACCATATATTTT. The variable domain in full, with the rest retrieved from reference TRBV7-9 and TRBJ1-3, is DTGVSQNPRHKITKRGQNVTFRCDPISEHNRLYWYRQTLGQGPEFLTYFQNEAQLEKSRLLSDRFSAERPKGSFSTLEIQRTEQGDSAMYLCASSRRGQAGNTIYFGEGSWLTVV.

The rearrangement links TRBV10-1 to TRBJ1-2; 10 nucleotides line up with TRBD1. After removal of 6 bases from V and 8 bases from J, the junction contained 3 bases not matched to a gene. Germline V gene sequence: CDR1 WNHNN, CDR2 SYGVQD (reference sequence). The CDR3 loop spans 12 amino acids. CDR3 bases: TGCGCCAGCAGGGGACAGGGGAGAGGCTACACCTTC. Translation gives CASRGQGRGYTF.

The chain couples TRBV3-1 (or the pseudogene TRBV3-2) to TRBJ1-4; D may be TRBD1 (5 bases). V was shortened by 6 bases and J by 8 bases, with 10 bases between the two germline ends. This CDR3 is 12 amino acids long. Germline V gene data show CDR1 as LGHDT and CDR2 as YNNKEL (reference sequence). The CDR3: CASRRGGEKLFF. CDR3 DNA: TGTGCCAGCAGGCGGGGGGGGGAAAAACTGTTTTTT.

The CDR3: CASRGMGSYNEQFF. In DNA, the CDR3 is TGTGCCAGCAGAGGAATGGGCTCCTACAATGAGCAGTTCTTC. J is TRBJ2-1 and V is TRBV6-5, with D hard to call. Trimming took off 6 bases at V and 0 bases at J, with 9 bases between the two ends. This CDR3 spans 14 amino acids. Germline lookup yields CDR1 MNHEY and CDR2 SVGAGI.

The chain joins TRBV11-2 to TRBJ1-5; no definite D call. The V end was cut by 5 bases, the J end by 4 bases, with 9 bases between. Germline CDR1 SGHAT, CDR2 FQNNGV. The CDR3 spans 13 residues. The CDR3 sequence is CASSMDGNQPQHF. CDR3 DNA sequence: TGTGCCAGCAGCATGGACGGTAATCAGCCCCAGCATTTT.

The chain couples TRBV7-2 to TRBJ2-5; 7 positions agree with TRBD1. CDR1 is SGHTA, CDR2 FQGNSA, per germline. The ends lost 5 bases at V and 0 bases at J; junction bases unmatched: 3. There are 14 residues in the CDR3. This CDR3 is CASSIQGYQETQYF. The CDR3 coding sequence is TGTGCCAGCAGCATACAGGGGTACCAAGAGACCCAGTACTTC.

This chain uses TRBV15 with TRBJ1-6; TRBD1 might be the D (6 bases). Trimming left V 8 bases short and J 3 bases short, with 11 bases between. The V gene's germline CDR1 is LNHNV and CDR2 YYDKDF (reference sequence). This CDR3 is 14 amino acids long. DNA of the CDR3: TGTGCCACCGGGGGCAGGGACTATAATTCACCCCTCCACTTT. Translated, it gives CATGGRDYNSPLHF.

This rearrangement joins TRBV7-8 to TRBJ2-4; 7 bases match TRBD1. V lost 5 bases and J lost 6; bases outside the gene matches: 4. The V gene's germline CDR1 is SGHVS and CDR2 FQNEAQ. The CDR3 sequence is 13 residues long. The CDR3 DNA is TGTGCCAGCAGCCTACAGGGGACAAACATTCAGTACTTC. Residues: CASSLQGTNIQYF.

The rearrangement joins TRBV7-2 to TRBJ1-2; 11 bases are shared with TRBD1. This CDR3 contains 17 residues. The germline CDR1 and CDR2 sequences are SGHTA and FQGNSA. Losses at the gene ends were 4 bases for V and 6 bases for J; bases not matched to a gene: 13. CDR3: CASSSRDRGRSSDGYTF. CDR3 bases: TGTGCCAGCAGCTCCCGGGACAGGGGGAGAAGTAGTGATGGCTACACCTTC.

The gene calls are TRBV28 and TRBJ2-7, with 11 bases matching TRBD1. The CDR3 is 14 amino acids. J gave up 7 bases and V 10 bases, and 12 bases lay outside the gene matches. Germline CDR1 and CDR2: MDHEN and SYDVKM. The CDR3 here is CATGGRDRGWEQYF. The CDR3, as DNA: TGTGCCACCGGCGGCCGGGACAGGGGGTGGGAGCAGTACTTC. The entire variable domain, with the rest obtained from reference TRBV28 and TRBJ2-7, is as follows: DVKVTQSSRYLVKRTGEKVFLECVQDMDHENMFWYRQDPGLGLRLIYFSYDVKMKEKGDIPEGYSVSREKKERFSLILESASTNQTSMYLCATGGRDRGWEQYFGPGTRLTVT.

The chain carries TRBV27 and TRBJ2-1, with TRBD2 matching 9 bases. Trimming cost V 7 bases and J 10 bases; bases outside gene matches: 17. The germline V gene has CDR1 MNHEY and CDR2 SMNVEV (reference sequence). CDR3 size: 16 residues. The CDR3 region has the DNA TGTGCCAGCACCGATAGGGGGCGGGGGGGCCTTTGGGAGCAGTTCTTC. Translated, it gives CASTDRGRGGLWEQFF.

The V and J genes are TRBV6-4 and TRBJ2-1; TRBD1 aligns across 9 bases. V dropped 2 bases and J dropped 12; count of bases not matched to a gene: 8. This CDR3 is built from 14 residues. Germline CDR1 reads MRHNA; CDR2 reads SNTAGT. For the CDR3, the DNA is TGTGCCAGCAGTGACCGGACAGGGGATGATAGGCAGTTCTTC. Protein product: CASSDRTGDDRQFF.

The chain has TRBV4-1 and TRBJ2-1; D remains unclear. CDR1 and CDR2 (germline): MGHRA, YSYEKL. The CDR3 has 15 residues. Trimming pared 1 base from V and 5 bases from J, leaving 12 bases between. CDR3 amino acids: CASSQVLSSDNEQFF. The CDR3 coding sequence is TGCGCCAGCAGCCAAGTCTTGTCATCCGACAATGAGCAGTTCTTC.

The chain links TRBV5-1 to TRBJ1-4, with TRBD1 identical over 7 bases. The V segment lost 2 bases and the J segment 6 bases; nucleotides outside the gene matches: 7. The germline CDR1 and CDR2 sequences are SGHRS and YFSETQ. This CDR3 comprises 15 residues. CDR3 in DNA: TGCGCCAGCAGCTTACAGGGGAGAAGGGATGAAAAACTGTTTTTT. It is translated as CASSLQGRRDEKLFF.

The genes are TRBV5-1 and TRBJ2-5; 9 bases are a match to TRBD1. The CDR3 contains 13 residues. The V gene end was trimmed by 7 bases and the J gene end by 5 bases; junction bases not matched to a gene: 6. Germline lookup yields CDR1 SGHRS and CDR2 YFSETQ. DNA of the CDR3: TGCGCCAGCGGAGTAACAGGGGGCGAGACCCAGTACTTC. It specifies CASGVTGGETQYF.

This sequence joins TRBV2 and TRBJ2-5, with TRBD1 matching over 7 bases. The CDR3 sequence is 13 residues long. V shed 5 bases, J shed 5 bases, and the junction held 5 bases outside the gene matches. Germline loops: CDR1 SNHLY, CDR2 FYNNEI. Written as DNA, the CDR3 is TGTGCCAGCAGTTCCACAGGGGTGGAGACCCAGTACTTC. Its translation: CASSSTGVETQYF. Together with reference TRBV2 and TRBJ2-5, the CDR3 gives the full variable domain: EPEVTQTPSHQVTQMGQEVILRCVPISNHLYFYWYRQILGQKVEFLVSFYNNEISEKSEIFDDQFSVERPDGSNFTLKIRSTKLEDSAMYFCASSSTGVETQYFGPGTRLLVL.

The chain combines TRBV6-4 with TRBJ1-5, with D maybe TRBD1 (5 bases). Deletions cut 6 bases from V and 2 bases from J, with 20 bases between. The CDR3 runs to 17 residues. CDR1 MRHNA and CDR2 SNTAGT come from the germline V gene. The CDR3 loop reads CASSPEGQGRGNQPQHF. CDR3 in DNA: TGTGCCAGCAGCCCGGAGGGCCAGGGTCGAGGCAATCAGCCCCAGCATTTT.

CDR3 DNA sequence: TGTGCCAGCAGCTTTTCCGGGGGGGCCTCCCCTTATGGCTACACCTTC. Protein sequence: CASSFSGGASPYGYTF. The chain has TRBV7-3 and TRBJ1-2; perhaps TRBD1 as D (6 bases). This CDR3 is built from 16 residues. Deletions cut 3 bases from V and 5 bases from J, with 19 bases between. The germline V gene has CDR1 SGHTA and CDR2 FQGTGA.

In DNA, the CDR3 is TGTGCCACCAGCTACCAAATTCGTACCCGAGGGGAAGCTTTCTTT. This translates into CATSYQIRTRGEAFF. The chain carries TRBV15 and TRBJ1-1; D unresolved. The V end lost 5 bases, the J end lost 8 bases, and 21 bases lay between the germline ends. Germline-derived CDR1 and CDR2 are LNHNV and YYDKDF (reference sequence). The CDR3 has 15 amino acids.

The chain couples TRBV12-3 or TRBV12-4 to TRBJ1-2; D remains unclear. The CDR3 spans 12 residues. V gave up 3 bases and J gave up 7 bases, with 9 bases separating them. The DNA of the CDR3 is TGTGCCAGCAGTTTCGAGACTGCTGGCTACACCTTC. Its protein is CASSFETAGYTF.

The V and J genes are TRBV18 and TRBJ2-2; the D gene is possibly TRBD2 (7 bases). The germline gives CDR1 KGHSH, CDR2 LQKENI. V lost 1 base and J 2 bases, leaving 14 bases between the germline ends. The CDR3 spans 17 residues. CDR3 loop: CASSPRGGGFNTGELFF. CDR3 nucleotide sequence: TGTGCCAGCTCACCACGGGGGGGCGGATTCAACACCGGGGAGCTGTTTTTT. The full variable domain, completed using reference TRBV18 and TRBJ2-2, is NAGVMQNPRHLVRRRGQEARLRCSPMKGHSHVYWYRQLPEEGLKFMVYLQKENIIDESGMPKERFSAEFPKEGPSILRIQQVVRGDSAAYFCASSPRGGGFNTGELFFGEGSRLTVL.

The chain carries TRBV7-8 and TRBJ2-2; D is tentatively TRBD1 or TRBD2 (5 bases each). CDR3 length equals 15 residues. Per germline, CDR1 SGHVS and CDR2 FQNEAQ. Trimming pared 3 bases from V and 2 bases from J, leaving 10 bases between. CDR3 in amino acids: CASSFGTGNTGELFF. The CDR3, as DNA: TGTGCCAGCAGCTTCGGGACGGGTAACACCGGGGAGCTGTTTTTT.

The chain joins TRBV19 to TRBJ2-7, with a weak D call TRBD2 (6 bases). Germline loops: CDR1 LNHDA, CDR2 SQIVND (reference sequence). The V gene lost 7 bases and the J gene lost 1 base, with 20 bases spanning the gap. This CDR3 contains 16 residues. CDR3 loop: CASKSLGPGESYEQYF. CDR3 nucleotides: TGTGCCAGTAAGTCCCTGGGGCCGGGAGAGTCCTACGAGCAGTACTTC.

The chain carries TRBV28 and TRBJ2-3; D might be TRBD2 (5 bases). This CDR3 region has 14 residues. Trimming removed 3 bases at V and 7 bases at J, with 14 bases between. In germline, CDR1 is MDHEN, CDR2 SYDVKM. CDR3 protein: CASSFLAGVNTQYF. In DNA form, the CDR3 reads TGTGCCAGCAGTTTTTTGGCGGGTGTTAATACGCAGTATTTT.

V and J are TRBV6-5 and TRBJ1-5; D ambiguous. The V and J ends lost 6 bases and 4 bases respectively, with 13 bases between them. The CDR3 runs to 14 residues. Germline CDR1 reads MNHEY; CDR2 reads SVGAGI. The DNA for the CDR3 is TGTGCCAGCAGAACCGGGAATGGAAATCAGCCCCAGCATTTT. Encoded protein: CASRTGNGNQPQHF.

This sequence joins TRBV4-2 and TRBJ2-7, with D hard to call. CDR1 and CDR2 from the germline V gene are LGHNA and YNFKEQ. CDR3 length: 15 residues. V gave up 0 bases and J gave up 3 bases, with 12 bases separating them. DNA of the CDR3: TGTGCCAGCAGCCAAGATCGGCTACCGGACTACGAGCAGTACTTC. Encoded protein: CASSQDRLPDYEQYF.